This T cell receptor beta chain was sequenced in a study of blood T cell repertoires in COVID-19. Study-wide background: Samples representing acute and convalescent COVID-19 were sourced from the United States, Italy and Spain. PBMCs, B-cell-depleted T cells, or T cells were the source of the cDNA or gDNA that made up the material.

In the original processing: Estimation of nucleated cell counts relied on the amplification of reference gene primers. Data came from immunoSEQ multiplex PCR; TCRdb stores just in-frame clones and leaves some out. Clonal size and the V and J genes are those of that table, whereas D and trimming came from the DNA. This table has 130,000 to 150,000 clones, 70% to 90% appearing once. This clone is a singleton in its sample. Losses at the gene ends were 0 bases for V and 7 bases for J; bases not matched to a gene: 4. The V gene's germline CDR1 is KGHSH and CDR2 LQKENI. CDR3 length: 14 amino acids. The sequenced material came from peripheral blood. This chain joins TRBV18 and TRBJ1-2; 8 nucleotides agree with TRBD1. The sequence was obtained from a man in his 70s with acute or convalescent COVID-19. In DNA, the CDR3 is TGTGCCAGCTCACCACCTTCAGGGGGCCTTGGCTACACCTTC. Its translation: CASSPPSGGLGYTF.